This T cell receptor (beta chain) emerged from a study of blood T cell repertoires in COVID-19. The CDR3 totals 13 residues. Germline V gene lookup returns CDR1 LNHDA and CDR2 SQIVND (reference sequence). V lost 7 bases, J lost 2 bases, and 11 bases lay in between. Sequencing used immunoSEQ multiplex PCR; TCRdb keeps in-frame clones, though not all of them. The sample has approximately 53,000 clones, 89% seen once. The sample taken for sequencing was peripheral blood. The rearrangement joins TRBV19 to TRBJ1-2; a possible D gene is TRBD1 (5 bases). The receptor comes from a human donor in a cohort sampled during active COVID-19. CDR3 in DNA: TGTGCCAGTAAGGAGGGACGGAACTATGGCTACACCTTC. Its translation: CASKEGRNYGYTF. Supplemented by reference TRBV19 and TRBJ1-2, the full variable domain reads DGGITQSPKYLFRKEGQNVTLSCEQNLNHDAMYWYRQDPGQGLRLIYYSQIVNDFQKGDIAEGYSVSREKKESFPLTVTSAQKNPTAFYLCASKEGRNYGYTFGSGTRLTVV.